Following are 25 T cell receptor beta chains from one sample sequenced in a study of T cells after yellow fever vaccination. TCRdb fed the 5' RACE reads into MiXCR, producing one record per CDR3 protein. The sample has 500,000 to 700,000 distinct CDR3 sequences; over 15% are singletons. The specimen was PBMCs, collected 15 days after the yellow fever booster vaccination. These receptors all come from a man under 40 who received the YFV17D yellow fever vaccine.

This rearrangement joins TRBV7-9 to TRBJ2-3; 8 bases are a match to TRBD2. Germline CDR1 is SEHNR and CDR2 is FQNEAQ (reference sequence). The CDR3 is 14 residues long. The junction had 8 bases not matched to a gene; V was cut back by 8 bases and J by 4 bases. The CDR3 loop is CASGGTSGPDTQYF. DNA for the CDR3: TGTGCCAGCGGTGGGACTAGTGGTCCAGATACGCAGTATTTT.

This clonotype showed up just a few times. This chain joins TRBV7-9 and TRBJ1-1; possibly TRBD1 for D (6 bases). Looked up from germline, CDR1 is SEHNR and CDR2 is FQNEAQ (reference sequence). This CDR3 comprises 15 residues. V was shortened by 5 bases and J by 4 bases, with 17 bases between the two germline ends. CDR3 nucleotide sequence: TGTGCCAGCAGCCCAGCGCCTATACAGGGCACTGAAGCTTTCTTT. Protein sequence: CASSPAPIQGTEAFF.

The CDR3 coding sequence is TGCAGTGCCAGCAGGGGAGCGGGGGAGAGTAGTGAGCAGTTCTTC. Translated, it gives CSASRGAGESSEQFF. The V gene is TRBV20-1, the J gene TRBJ2-1; TRBD2 matches 8 bases. Per germline, CDR1 DFQATT and CDR2 SNEGSKA (reference sequence). Trimming cost V 6 bases and J 9 bases; bases outside gene matches: 16. This CDR3 contains 15 residues.

In this sample, this clonotype turned up a few times. The J gene is TRBJ2-7, the V gene TRBV6-2 or TRBV6-3; no clear D gene. Germline loops: CDR1 MNHEY, CDR2 SVGEGT. The V gene lost 5 bases and the J gene lost 3 bases, with 5 bases spanning the gap. This CDR3 is built from 11 residues. CDR3 protein: CASSKLYEQYF. CDR3 nucleotide sequence: TGTGCCAGCAGTAAGCTCTACGAGCAGTACTTC.

This clonotype has only a few counts. The J gene is TRBJ2-5, the V gene TRBV7-2; 7 bases agree with TRBD2. This CDR3 spans 14 amino acids. Trimming cost V 5 bases and J 0 bases; bases outside gene matches: 3. Germline assignment: CDR1 SGHTA and CDR2 FQGNSA. The DNA for the CDR3 is TGTGCCAGCAGCGCGGGACTAAACCAAGAGACCCAGTACTTC. Translating gives CASSAGLNQETQYF.

This clonotype was picked up a small number of times. The chain is built from TRBV6-2 or TRBV6-3 and TRBJ2-1; 9 bases agree with TRBD2. The CDR3 has 17 residues. Germline V gene sequence: CDR1 MNHEY, CDR2 SVGEGT. Unmatched junction bases numbered 12, after V lost 0 bases and J lost 9 bases. The CDR3 nucleotides read TGTGCCAGCAGTTACTCGATGGGGCGGGAGGGCCGGATTGAGCAGTTCTTC. Protein product: CASSYSMGREGRIEQFF.

This clonotype was found once. The chain recombines TRBV12-3 or TRBV12-4 with TRBJ2-2; no clear D. There are 13 residues in the CDR3. V gave up 5 bases and J gave up 4 bases, with 8 bases separating them. This chain's CDR3 is CASSGFLTGELFF. CDR3 coding DNA: TGTGCCAGCAGTGGATTCCTCACCGGGGAGCTGTTTTTT.

CDR3 sequence: CASSLVLAGGGHETQYF. The CDR3 bases are TGTGCCAGCAGCTTAGTACTAGCGGGAGGGGGGCATGAGACCCAGTACTTC. The V and J genes are TRBV11-2 and TRBJ2-5; 13 nucleotides match TRBD2. The germline CDR1 and CDR2 sequences are SGHAT and FQNNGV. V lost 1 base and J lost 5; bases outside the gene matches: 7. The CDR3 sequence is 17 residues long.

CDR3 in amino acids: CASSLGLQVRETQYF. As DNA, the CDR3 is TGTGCCAGCAGCTTAGGGCTTCAGGTCCGGGAGACCCAGTACTTC. This chain joins TRBV7-2 and TRBJ2-5; no clear D. Germline V gene sequence: CDR1 SGHTA, CDR2 FQGNSA. There are 15 residues in the CDR3. Trimming stripped 1 base from V and 5 bases from J, with 14 bases between.

This clonotype has ten or more counts. V is TRBV7-2 and J is TRBJ2-1; D remains unclear. Per germline, CDR1 SGHTA and CDR2 FQGNSA. This CDR3 comprises 13 residues. V was trimmed by 0 bases and J by 11 bases, leaving 11 bases between them. CDR3 DNA: TGTGCCAGCAGCTTAGCGGGAAGTGGGCAGCAGTTCTTC. Translating gives CASSLAGSGQQFF.

This clonotype appeared a few times. DNA of the CDR3: TGTGCCAGCAGGCGGGGCCAGGGGACCTATAATTCACCCCTCCACTTT. Protein: CASRRGQGTYNSPLHF. This chain links TRBV28 with TRBJ1-6, with D perhaps TRBD1 (6 bases). V was cut by 6 bases and J by 2 bases, with 14 bases left in between. Germline CDR1 MDHEN, CDR2 SYDVKM. The CDR3 is made up of 16 amino acids.

This chain connects TRBV5-1 to TRBJ2-7; D might be TRBD2 (7 bases). The CDR3 is made up of 13 amino acids. V was clipped by 4 bases and J by 6 bases, with 14 bases between them. The germline V gene encodes CDR1 SGHRS and CDR2 YFSETQ. The CDR3 sequence: CASSGGGVSEQYF. DNA of the CDR3: TGCGCCAGCAGCGGAGGGGGGGTCTCCGAGCAGTACTTC.

As regards this clonotype: At one end, the junction sequence differs from germline, possibly due to a read error. The chain couples TRBV7-7 to TRBJ2-1, with D possibly being TRBD2 (5 bases). The CDR3 has 12 residues. CDR1 and CDR2 from the germline V gene are SSHAT and FNYEAQ (reference sequence). The CDR3 reads CASSLPAGEQFF. The CDR3 coding sequence is TGTGCTAGCAGCTTACCGGCGGGTGAGCAGTTCTTC.

In this sample, this clonotype turned up a few times. The V and J genes are TRBV30 and TRBJ2-7; perhaps TRBD2 as D (5 bases). CDR1 is GTSNPN, CDR2 SVGIG, per germline (reference sequence). The CDR3 length is 14 residues. Trimming took 7 bases from V and 2 from J, leaving 18 bases between them. CDR3 sequence reads: CALEWAGGAYEQYF. For the CDR3, the DNA is TGTGCCTTGGAGTGGGCAGGAGGAGCCTACGAGCAGTACTTC.

This clonotype has a handful of counts. The chain has TRBV29-1 and TRBJ2-2; tentatively, D is TRBD2 (7 bases). V was pared by 6 bases and J by 2 bases, with 13 bases between. The CDR3 loop spans 14 amino acids. Looked up from germline, CDR1 is SQVTM and CDR2 is ANQGSEA. CDR3: CSVRGGSNTGELFF. The CDR3 bases are TGCAGCGTCAGGGGCGGGAGCAACACCGGGGAGCTGTTTTTT.

The chain carries TRBV29-1 and TRBJ2-1; 7 bases map to TRBD2. J gave up 8 bases and V 4 bases, and 5 bases lay outside the gene matches. The CDR3 has 12 residues. From germline, CDR1 is SQVTM and CDR2 ANQGSEA. The CDR3 DNA is TGCAGCGTTGGGGGGGGAATTTATGAGCAGTTCTTC. Its translation is CSVGGGIYEQFF.

The chain carries TRBV29-1 and TRBJ2-7, with 9 bases aligning to TRBD1. This CDR3 is 15 amino acids long. CDR1 is SQVTM and CDR2 is ANQGSEA in the germline V gene. The ends lost 5 bases at V and 3 bases at J; junction bases unmatched: 11. The CDR3 region is CSVSPRDRVVYEQYF. The DNA of the CDR3 is TGCAGCGTTTCTCCCCGGGACAGGGTGGTCTACGAGCAGTACTTC.

In its sample, this clonotype was seen a few times. This chain connects TRBV7-8 to TRBJ2-1; perhaps TRBD1 as D (6 bases). The CDR3 length is 12 residues. The germline V gene encodes CDR1 SGHVS and CDR2 FQNEAQ. V lost 1 base and J lost 13, with 11 bases in between. The CDR3 sequence: CASSLVRGSQFF. The DNA of the CDR3 is TGTGCCAGCAGCTTAGTGAGGGGGTCTCAGTTCTTC. Full variable domain (remainder filled in from reference TRBV7-8 and TRBJ2-1): GAGVSQSPRYKVAKRGQDVALRCDPISGHVSLFWYQQALGQGPEFLTYFQNEAQLDKSGLPSDRFFAERPEGSVSTLKIQRTQQEDSAVYLCASSLVRGSQFFGPGTRLTVL.

This clonotype showed up just a few times. The chain employs TRBV6-5 and TRBJ2-7; 12 bases match TRBD2. Germline V gene lookup returns CDR1 MNHEY and CDR2 SVGAGI. V lost 4 bases and J lost 6; bases outside the gene matches: 7. The CDR3 consists of 15 residues. Written as DNA, the CDR3 is TGTGCCAGCAGTTCCCAACTAGCGGGAGGTTCCGAGCAGTACTTC. This gives the protein CASSSQLAGGSEQYF.

This clonotype turned up a few times. This rearrangement joins TRBV7-2 to TRBJ2-7; D uncertain. Trimming pared 1 base from V and 2 bases from J, leaving 12 bases between. Germline V lookup: CDR1 SGHTA, CDR2 FQGNSA. The CDR3 totals 15 residues. CDR3 bases: TGTGCCAGCAGCTTAGGTGGCATATCCCCCTACGAGCAGTACTTC. This codes for CASSLGGISPYEQYF.

This clonotype turned up a few times. This chain uses TRBV27 with TRBJ2-7, with TRBD2 as a possible D gene (5 bases). Germline CDR1 and CDR2: MNHEY and SMNVEV (reference sequence). V dropped 5 bases and J dropped 3 bases, with 11 bases sitting between them. This CDR3 comprises 13 residues. The chain's CDR3 is CASSPVEGYEQYF. The CDR3 bases are TGTGCCAGCAGTCCCGTTGAGGGCTACGAGCAGTACTTC.

This clonotype showed up just once. V and J are TRBV18 and TRBJ2-7; 9 bases match TRBD1. The germline gives CDR1 KGHSH, CDR2 LQKENI. The CDR3 is 16 residues long. V shed 3 bases, J shed 9 bases, and the junction held 15 bases outside the gene matches. CDR3: CASSPPQRTGATGQYF. CDR3 coding DNA: TGTGCCAGCTCACCCCCTCAGAGGACAGGGGCGACGGGGCAGTACTTC.

This chain connects TRBV21-1 to TRBJ2-5. TRBV21-1 is reported as a pseudogene. This CDR3 is 15 amino acids long. The CDR3 DNA reads as TGTGCCAGCAGCTTGATACGGATGACACAAGAGACCCAGTACTTC. Translated: CASSLIRMTQETQYF.

The chain is built from TRBV12-3 or TRBV12-4 and TRBJ2-1, with 9 positions matching TRBD2. This CDR3 comprises 16 residues. J was trimmed by 7 bases and V by 2 bases; bases with no gene match: 9. The CDR3 is CASSLLAGLGINEQFF. As DNA, the CDR3 is TGTGCCAGCAGTTTACTAGCGGGATTAGGGATAAATGAGCAGTTCTTC.

The chain employs TRBV28 and TRBJ2-3; TRBD1 matches at 7 bases. J lost 4 bases, V lost 8 bases, and 12 bases had no gene match. This CDR3 contains 15 residues. From germline, CDR1 is MDHEN and CDR2 SYDVKM. Here the CDR3 reads CASGTPEGASDTQYF. CDR3 DNA: TGTGCCAGCGGTACCCCCGAGGGGGCATCAGATACGCAGTATTTT.